This TCR beta chain was obtained from a study of blood T cell repertoires in COVID-19. Study-wide context: Nucleic acid was either cDNA or gDNA, and it came from T cells, B-cell-depleted T cells, or PBMCs.

In the authors' workflow: Using reference gene primer amplification, nucleated cell counts were estimated. TCRdb keeps only in-frame clones here, not all; method: immunoSEQ multiplex PCR. The D gene and trimming were derived from the DNA, and the V and J assignments and clone size from that table. Of 35,000 to 45,000 clones listed, approximately 88% were seen once; the top ten hold 9.8%. The trim removed 3 bases at V and 10 bases at J, leaving 9 bases unmatched. Germline lookup yields CDR1 MDHEN and CDR2 SYDVKM. The CDR3 is 14 residues long. Sequencing was done on a sample of peripheral blood. The V and J genes are TRBV28 and TRBJ2-1; 7 bases are a match to TRBD1. The clonotype originates from a human donor in a cohort sampled during active COVID-19. The CDR3 bases are TGTGCCAGCAGTTTTCTCATAGGGGGCGTAGAGCAGTTCTTC. Translating it yields CASSFLIGGVEQFF.